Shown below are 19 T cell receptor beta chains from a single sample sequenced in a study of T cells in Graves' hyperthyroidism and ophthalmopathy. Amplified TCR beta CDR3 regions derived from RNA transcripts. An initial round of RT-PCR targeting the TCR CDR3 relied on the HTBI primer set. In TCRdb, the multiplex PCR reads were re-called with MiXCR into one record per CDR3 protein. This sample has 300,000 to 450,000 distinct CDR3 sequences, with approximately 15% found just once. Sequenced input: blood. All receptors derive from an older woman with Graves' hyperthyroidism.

Here the CDR3 DNA reads TGTGCCAGCAGCCCTCATTCGGGACTAGCGGGGGTCGGCGACTACGAGCAGTACTTC. Translation: CASSPHSGLAGVGDYEQYF. V and J are TRBV3-1 and TRBJ2-7; TRBD2 aligns across 14 bases. V gave up 4 bases and J gave up 3 bases; unmatched junction bases: 14. CDR1 is LGHDT, CDR2 YNNKEL, per germline (reference sequence). The CDR3 totals 19 residues.

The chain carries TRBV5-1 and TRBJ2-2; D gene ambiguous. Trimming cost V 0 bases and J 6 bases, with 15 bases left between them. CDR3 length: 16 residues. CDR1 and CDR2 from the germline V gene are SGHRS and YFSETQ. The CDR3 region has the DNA TGCGCCAGCAGCTTGGGTTCGAGGTATAGGTCCGGGGAGCTGTTTTTT. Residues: CASSLGSRYRSGELFF.

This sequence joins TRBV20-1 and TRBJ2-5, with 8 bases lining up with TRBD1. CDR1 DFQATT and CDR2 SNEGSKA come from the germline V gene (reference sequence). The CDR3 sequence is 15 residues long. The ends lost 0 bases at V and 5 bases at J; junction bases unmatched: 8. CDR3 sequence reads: CSARDRTGYHETQYF. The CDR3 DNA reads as TGCAGTGCTAGAGATCGGACAGGGTATCACGAGACCCAGTACTTC.

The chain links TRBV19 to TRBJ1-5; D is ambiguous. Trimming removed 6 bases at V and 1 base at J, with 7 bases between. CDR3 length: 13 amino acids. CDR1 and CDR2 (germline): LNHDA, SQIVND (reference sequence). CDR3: CASRGISNQPQHF. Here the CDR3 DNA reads TGTGCCAGTAGGGGGATAAGCAATCAGCCCCAGCATTTT.

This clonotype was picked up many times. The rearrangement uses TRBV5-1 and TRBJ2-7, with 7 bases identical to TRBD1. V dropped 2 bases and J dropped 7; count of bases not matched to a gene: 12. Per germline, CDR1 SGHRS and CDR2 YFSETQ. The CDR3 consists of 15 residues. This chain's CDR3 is CASSFGTANTQEQYF. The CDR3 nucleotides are TGCGCCAGCAGCTTTGGGACAGCCAATACGCAGGAGCAGTACTTC.

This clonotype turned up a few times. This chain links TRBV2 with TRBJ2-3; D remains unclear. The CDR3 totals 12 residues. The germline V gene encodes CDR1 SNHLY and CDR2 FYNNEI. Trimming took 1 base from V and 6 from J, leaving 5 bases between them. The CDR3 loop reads CASSEETDTQYF. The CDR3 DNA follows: TGTGCCAGCAGTGAAGAGACCGATACGCAGTATTTT.

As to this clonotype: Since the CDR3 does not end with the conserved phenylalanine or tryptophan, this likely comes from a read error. The DNA of the CDR3 is TGTGCCAGCTCACCACGGGATGGGGGCGAGACCCAGTACCTC. It translates to CASSPRDGGETQYL. This chain connects TRBV18 to TRBJ2-5; perhaps TRBD1 as D (6 bases). Trimming removed 1 base at V and 5 bases at J, with 11 bases between. Per germline, CDR1 KGHSH and CDR2 LQKENI. The CDR3 extends over 14 amino acids.

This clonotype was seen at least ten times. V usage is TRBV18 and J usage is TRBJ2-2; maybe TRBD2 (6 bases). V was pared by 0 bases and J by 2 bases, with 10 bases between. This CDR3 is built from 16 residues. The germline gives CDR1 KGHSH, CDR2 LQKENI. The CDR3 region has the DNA TGTGCCAGCTCACCACCGCTTAGCGGAAACACCGGGGAGCTGTTTTTT. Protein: CASSPPLSGNTGELFF.

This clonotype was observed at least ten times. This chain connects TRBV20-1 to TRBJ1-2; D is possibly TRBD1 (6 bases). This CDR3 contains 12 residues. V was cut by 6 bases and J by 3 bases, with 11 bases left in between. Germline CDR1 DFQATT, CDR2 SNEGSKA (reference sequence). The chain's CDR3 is CSAPTGYYGYTF. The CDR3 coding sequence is TGCAGTGCGCCCACAGGGTACTATGGCTACACCTTC.

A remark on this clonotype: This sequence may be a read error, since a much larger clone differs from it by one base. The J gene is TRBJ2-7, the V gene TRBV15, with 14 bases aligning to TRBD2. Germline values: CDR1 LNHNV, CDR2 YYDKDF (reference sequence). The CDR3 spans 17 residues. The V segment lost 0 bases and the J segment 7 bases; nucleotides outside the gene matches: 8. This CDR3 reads CATSRERGLAGVNEQYF. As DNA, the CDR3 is TGTGCCACCAGCAGAGAAAGGGGACTAGCGGGAGTCAATGAGCAGTACTTC.

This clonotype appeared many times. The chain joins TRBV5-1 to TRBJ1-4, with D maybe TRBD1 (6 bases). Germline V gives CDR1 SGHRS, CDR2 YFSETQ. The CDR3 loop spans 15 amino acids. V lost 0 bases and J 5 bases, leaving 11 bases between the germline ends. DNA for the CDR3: TGCGCCAGCAGCTTGGGTCGGAGGGGGAATGAAAAACTGTTTTTT. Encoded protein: CASSLGRRGNEKLFF.

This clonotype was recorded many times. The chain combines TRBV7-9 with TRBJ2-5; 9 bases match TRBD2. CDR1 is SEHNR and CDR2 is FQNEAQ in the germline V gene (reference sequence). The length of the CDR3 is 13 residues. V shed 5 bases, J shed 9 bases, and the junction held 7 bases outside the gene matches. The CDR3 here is CASSPLAGGAQYF. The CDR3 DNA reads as TGTGCCAGCAGCCCCCTGGCGGGAGGGGCCCAGTACTTC.

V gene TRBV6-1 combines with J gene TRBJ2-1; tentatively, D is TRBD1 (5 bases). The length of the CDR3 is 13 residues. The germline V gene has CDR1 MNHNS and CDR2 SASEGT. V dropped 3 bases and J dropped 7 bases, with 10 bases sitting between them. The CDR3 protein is CASSDFQGNEQFF. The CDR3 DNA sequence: TGTGCCAGCAGTGACTTCCAGGGAAATGAGCAGTTCTTC.

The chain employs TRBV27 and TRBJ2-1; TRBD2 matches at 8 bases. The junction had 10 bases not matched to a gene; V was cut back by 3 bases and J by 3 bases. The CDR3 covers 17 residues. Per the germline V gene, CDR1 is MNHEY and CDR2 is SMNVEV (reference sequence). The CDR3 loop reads CASSLTGGLAGYNEQFF. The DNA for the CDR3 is TGTGCCAGCAGTTTGACCGGAGGGCTAGCGGGCTACAATGAGCAGTTCTTC.

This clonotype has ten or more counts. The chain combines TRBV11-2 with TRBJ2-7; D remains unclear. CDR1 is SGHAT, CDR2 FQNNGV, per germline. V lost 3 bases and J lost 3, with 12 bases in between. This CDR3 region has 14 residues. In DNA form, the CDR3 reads TGTGCCAGCAGCTTCCCCCAGAAACTCTACGAGCAGTACTTC. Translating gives CASSFPQKLYEQYF.

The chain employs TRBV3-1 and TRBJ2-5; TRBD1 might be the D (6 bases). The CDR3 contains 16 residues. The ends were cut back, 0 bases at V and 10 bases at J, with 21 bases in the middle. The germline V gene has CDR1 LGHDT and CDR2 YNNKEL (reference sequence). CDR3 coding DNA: TGTGCCAGCAGCCAAGAATGGGGGCGCAGTCGAGCAGTCCAGTACTTC. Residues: CASSQEWGRSRAVQYF.

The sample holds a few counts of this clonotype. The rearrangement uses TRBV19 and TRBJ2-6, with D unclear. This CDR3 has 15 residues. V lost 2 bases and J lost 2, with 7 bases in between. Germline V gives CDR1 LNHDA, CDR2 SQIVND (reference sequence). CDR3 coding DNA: TGTGCCAGTAGTATAAGGAGAACTGGGGCCAACGTCCTGACTTTC. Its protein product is CASSIRRTGANVLTF.

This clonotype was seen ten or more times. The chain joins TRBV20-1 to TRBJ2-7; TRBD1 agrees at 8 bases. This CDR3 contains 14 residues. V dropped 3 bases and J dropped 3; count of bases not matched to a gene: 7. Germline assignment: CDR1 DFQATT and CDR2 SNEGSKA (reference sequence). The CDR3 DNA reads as TGCAGTGCTAGCGGGACAGGAACGGTCTACGAGCAGTACTTC. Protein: CSASGTGTVYEQYF.

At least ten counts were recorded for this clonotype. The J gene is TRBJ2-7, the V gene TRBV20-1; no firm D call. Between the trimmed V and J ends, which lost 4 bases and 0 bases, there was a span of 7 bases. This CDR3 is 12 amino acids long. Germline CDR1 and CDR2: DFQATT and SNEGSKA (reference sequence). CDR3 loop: CSANPSSYEQYF. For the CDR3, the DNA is TGCAGTGCTAACCCTAGCTCCTACGAGCAGTACTTC.